This T cell receptor beta chain is drawn from a study of shared clonotypes between healthy human individuals (dated by TCRdb to 2018 to 2020). Study-level background: Three men and two women, aged 18 to 49 years, made up the cohort. For each donor, CD4 naive and CD4 memory were each given three plates, CD8 naive was given two plates, and CD8 memory was given one plate. To increase sequencing depth and limit assay-specific biases, different laboratories used diverse techniques to prepare libraries and sequence TCR repertoires. Each donor's leukapheresis produced roughly between roughly 0.85 and 10 billion PBMCs. The study deeply sequenced blood TCR repertoires of about five healthy adults to estimate repertoire size and the extent of clonotype sharing between individuals.

Using the deep immunoSEQ assay, TCR CDR3 regions were amplified from genomic DNA by multiplex PCR. Extracted genomic DNA from each cell subset was distributed evenly across all wells of several immunoSEQ 96-well plates, and each plate was treated as a replicate. For sorted subsets, roughly 0.2 ug genomic DNA, equal to 30,000 or so T cell genomes, was loaded into each replicate PCR. The purified libraries were quantified using a Qubit 3.0 fluorometer, sized with a Bioanalyzer 2100, and then quantified again using the KAPA Library Quantification kit. Each immunoSEQ 96-well plate was sequenced on its own single-read 150-cycle Illumina NextSeq 550 flow cell. As for the original processing: The immunoSEQ output contained only junctional sequences without quality scores, so filtering could not match that applied to full-length reads. To assign V/J genes and CDR3, sequences were annotated using PyIR, a Python wrapper for IgBLAST v1.9, with IMGT germline references. Reads were filtered out if the reads had weak V/J assignments (E-value above 1e-6), no CDR3, stop codons, out-of-frame junctions, or ambiguous translated residues. V3J clonotypes were defined as sequences sharing the same inferred V gene, J gene, and CDR3 amino acid sequence. The percentage overlap between two repertoires was calculated by dividing the number of shared unique clonotypes by the size of the smaller repertoire. Richness of each repertoire was evaluated using RTK rarefaction, the Chao1 estimator, and Recon v2.1 estimates of unobserved clonotypes. OLGA was used to compute generation probabilities for all TCRbeta clonotypes that the gDNA method yielded from a few donors. This is the immuneACCESS table as TCRdb keeps it, with only in-frame sequences that have V and J called. A part of the clones is gone; compared with another copy, unresolved V genes explain less than half, and the rest is unexplained. V, J and clone size derive from that table, while D and trimming were established from the DNA sequence. This sample comprises about 820,000 clones, roughly 92% of them detected only once. Around 24% of the sample lies in the top ten.

The paper as a whole reports these results and caveats: Pairwise subsampling led to the expectation that sequencing depth would affect the degree of clonotype sharing among donors. Sharing across four donors was observed for roughly 5% of naive CD4, over 3% of naive CD8, over 2% of memory CD4, and about 0.39% of memory CD8 clonotypes. Naive subsets generally had larger estimated clonotype richness than memory subsets. Higher generation probabilities were observed for clonotypes shared by all four sorted-subset donors than for non-shared clonotypes. Only blood was sampled, and tissue TCR repertoires likely differ from those in blood. The small number of donors limited the genetic and exposure-history diversity represented. Even with the large sequencing depth, rarefaction of the sorted-subset datasets indicated that sequencing was incomplete.

This clone came up once. The antigen this receptor binds is unknown. No much larger clone is present one base from it, and per-base qualities are unavailable. Trimming at the junction amounts to 2 bases on V and 10 bases on J, and the germline ends lie 9 bases apart. The CDR3, from cysteine to phenylalanine, totals 12 residues. Here the CDR3 DNA is all that survives: 36 bases in frame from base 1. In the germline V gene, CDR1 corresponds to MDHEN and CDR2 to SYDVKM. CD8 naive samples were obtained by positive selection for CCR7 among CD45RO-negative cells, yielding a CD45RA+CCR7+ population from which TemRA cells were excluded. Donors were healthy HIV-negative adults with no recently reported acute infections or vaccinations. Every donor was a Caucasian adult living in Nashville, Tennessee, USA. Blood was obtained by leukapheresis, after which PBMCs were separated by Ficoll-Histopaque density gradient centrifugation and cryopreserved in liquid nitrogen vapor phase. Analytical flow cytometry was used to check the purity and quantity of each magnetically sorted T cell population. From each sorted fraction, genomic DNA was isolated and quantified by UV absorbance on a Nanodrop 2000c.

The chain was built from TRBV28 and TRBJ2-1; a tentative D call is TRBD2 (6 bases match). The TCR was taken from a young man in good health. The sequenced material came from naive CD8+ T cells sorted from blood. The cell subset or site label on this specimen signifies: CD45RA+CCR7+. The DNA sequence is TGTGCCAGCAGTTTAGGGACTCAAGAGCAGTTCTTC. Protein translation: CASSLGTQEQFF. The reference TRBV28 and TRBJ2-1 proteins fill in what lies around the CDR3, so the full variable domain reads DVKVTQSSRYLVKRTGEKVFLECVQDMDHENMFWYRQDPGLGLRLIYFSYDVKMKEKGDIPEGYSVSREKKERFSLILESASTNQTSMYLCASSLGTQEQFFGPGTRLTVL.